This T cell receptor beta chain comes out of a study of T cells in Graves' hyperthyroidism and ophthalmopathy. Study in general: Initial diagnosis, before any treatment, was when peripheral blood was collected. Regarding the study as a whole: For ophthalmopathy, model prediction preceded onset by a median 6.5 months. Appearing also in blood were most of the thyroid clonotypes expanded above 0.001.

The CDR3 regions of TCR beta were amplified from RNA transcripts. Primed by the HTBI set, a first-round RT-PCR was run on the TCR CDR3. From the multiplex PCR reads, TCRdb called clonotypes with MiXCR, one entry per CDR3 protein. The sample lists about 420,000 distinct CDR3 sequences; approximately 14% were seen once. As concerns this clonotype: The antigen remains undetermined.

V was pared by 4 bases and J by 7 bases, with 6 bases of the junction left unmatched. The CDR3 consists of 14 residues. Cells are PBMCs isolated from around 9.4 ml of fresh blood. V is TRBV12-3 or TRBV12-4 and J is TRBJ1-5; 8 nucleotides line up with TRBD1. The source of this sequence is a young woman with Graves' hyperthyroidism. Sequencing input: blood. The CDR3 is CASSYQGAWQPQHF. The CDR3 DNA reads as TGTGCCAGCAGTTATCAGGGGGCATGGCAGCCCCAGCATTTT.